This entry lists 11 T cell receptor beta chains sequenced from one sample in a study of CD8+CD57+ T cells in acquired aplastic anemia. The TCR beta profiling, which covered VDJ combination and CDR3 sequence, was carried out using genomic DNA as the template. TCRdb redid the calling of the reads with MiXCR, one entry per CDR3 protein. Among about 420,000 distinct CDR3 sequences listed, 65% to 75% were seen once. The sequencing input was sorted CD4+, CD8+, or CD8+CD57+ T cells (not recorded which) from PBMCs. Receptor source: a human donor in good health, serving as a control.

This clonotype was recorded at least ten times. This rearrangement joins TRBV12-3 or TRBV12-4 to TRBJ1-2; D gene uncertain. This CDR3 has 13 residues. Trimming removed 2 bases at V and 2 bases at J, with 6 bases between. The CDR3 is CASSLRNNYGYTF. CDR3 nucleotide sequence: TGTGCCAGCAGTTTACGGAACAACTATGGCTACACCTTC.

The chain employs TRBV2 and TRBJ2-3; weak D call: TRBD2 (5 bases). The J call is in doubt because the DNA end fits TRBJ2-7 better. The V gene's germline CDR1 is SNHLY and CDR2 FYNNEI. The CDR3 extends over 15 amino acids. The DNA of the CDR3 is TGTGCCAGCAGCGCCCGACTACCGACGTACAAGAAGCAGTACTTC. Encoded protein: CASSARLPTYKKQYF.

The chain combines TRBV5-1 with TRBJ1-2; TRBD1 agrees at 10 bases. The CDR3 runs to 12 residues. The V gene end was trimmed by 4 bases and the J gene end by 11 bases; junction bases not matched to a gene: 5. Germline V lookup: CDR1 SGHRS, CDR2 YFSETQ. This CDR3 reads CASSQGTGEYTF. The DNA of the CDR3 is TGCGCCAGCAGCCAAGGGACAGGGGAATACACCTTC.

This chain connects TRBV2 to TRBJ2-5; possible D gene TRBD2, 6 bases. Germline CDR1 SNHLY, CDR2 FYNNEI. The CDR3 runs to 12 residues. V lost 10 bases to trimming and J lost 4 bases, with 13 bases between them. CDR3 residues: CAIMEEGETQYF. CDR3 nucleotides: TGTGCCATCATGGAGGAGGGAGAGACCCAGTACTTC. Drawing the rest from reference TRBV2 and TRBJ2-5, the complete variable domain is EPEVTQTPSHQVTQMGQEVILRCVPISNHLYFYWYRQILGQKVEFLVSFYNNEISEKSEIFDDQFSVERPDGSNFTLKIRSTKLEDSAMYFCAIMEEGETQYFGPGTRLLVL.

The V and J genes are TRBV19 and TRBJ2-3; 16 bases agree with TRBD2. The CDR3 totals 19 residues. Unmatched junction bases numbered 10, after V lost 2 bases and J lost 5 bases. Germline V gene sequence: CDR1 LNHDA, CDR2 SQIVND (reference sequence). CDR3 in DNA: TGTGCCAGTAGTATACCCCTGGGACTAGCGGGGGGGCAAGGAGATACGCAGTATTTT. Protein product: CASSIPLGLAGGQGDTQYF.

Comment on this clonotype: This may come from a read error, since a much larger clone is one base off. The chain couples TRBV25-1 to TRBJ1-2; tentative D call: TRBD1 (5 bases). This CDR3 has 14 residues. Germline V lookup: CDR1 MGHDK, CDR2 SYGVNS. CDR3 region: CAGSEGLVGDGYTF. Written as DNA, the CDR3 is TGTGCCGGCAGTGAAGGCCTGGTAGGGGATGGCTACACCTTC.

Turning to this clonotype: The CDR3 does not end in the conserved phenylalanine or tryptophan, so this is likely a read error. The limits of the CDR3 on the DNA are not certain, so only TCRdb's listed CDR3 is given. The chain links TRBV7-2 to TRBJ1-2; the listed D gene, TRBD1, was not tested against the DNA. Ends included, the CDR3 has 12 residues. Germline V gene data show CDR1 as SGHTA and CDR2 as FQGNSA. The CDR3 sequence: CASSPPGGRYNT.

About this clonotype: An end of the junction differs from the germline gene, which may be a read error. J is TRBJ2-3 and V is TRBV19; D remains ambiguous. The J call may be faulty, since TRBJ2-7 better matches the DNA end. The length of the CDR3 is 11 residues. The germline CDR1 and CDR2 sequences are LNHDA and SQIVND (reference sequence). Here the CDR3 reads CAGGSSYAQYF. CDR3 DNA: TGTGCCGGTGGTAGTTCGTACGCGCAGTACTTC.

The chain joins TRBV10-3 to TRBJ1-4, with D tentatively TRBD1 (5 bases). CDR3 length: 15 amino acids. Trimming removed 6 bases from V and 11 bases from J, with 22 bases in between. Germline values: CDR1 ENHRY, CDR2 SYGVKD. CDR3 sequence reads: CAISLQRGGGEKLFF. The CDR3 DNA sequence: TGTGCCATCAGCCTACAGCGCGGTGGGGGGGAGAAACTGTTTTTT.

Of note for this clonotype: At one end, the junction sequence differs from germline, possibly due to a read error. The chain is built from TRBV9 and TRBJ1-2; weak D call: TRBD1 (5 bases). The length of the CDR3 is 14 residues. Germline loops: CDR1 SGDLS, CDR2 YYNGEE. This chain's CDR3 is CASSCGGAVYGCTF. Here the CDR3 DNA reads TGTGCCAGCAGCTGCGGCGGGGCGGTATATGGCTGCACCTTC.

Ten or more counts support this clonotype. The V call is TRBV7-2, the J call TRBJ2-6; TRBD2 matches 7 bases. After removal of 5 bases from V and 0 bases from J, the junction contained 7 bases not matched to a gene. The V gene's germline CDR1 is SGHTA and CDR2 FQGNSA. The CDR3 has 17 residues. The CDR3 spells CASSPVGGTSGANVLTF. In nucleotides, the CDR3 is TGTGCCAGCAGCCCCGTGGGGGGGACCTCTGGGGCCAACGTCCTGACTTTC.